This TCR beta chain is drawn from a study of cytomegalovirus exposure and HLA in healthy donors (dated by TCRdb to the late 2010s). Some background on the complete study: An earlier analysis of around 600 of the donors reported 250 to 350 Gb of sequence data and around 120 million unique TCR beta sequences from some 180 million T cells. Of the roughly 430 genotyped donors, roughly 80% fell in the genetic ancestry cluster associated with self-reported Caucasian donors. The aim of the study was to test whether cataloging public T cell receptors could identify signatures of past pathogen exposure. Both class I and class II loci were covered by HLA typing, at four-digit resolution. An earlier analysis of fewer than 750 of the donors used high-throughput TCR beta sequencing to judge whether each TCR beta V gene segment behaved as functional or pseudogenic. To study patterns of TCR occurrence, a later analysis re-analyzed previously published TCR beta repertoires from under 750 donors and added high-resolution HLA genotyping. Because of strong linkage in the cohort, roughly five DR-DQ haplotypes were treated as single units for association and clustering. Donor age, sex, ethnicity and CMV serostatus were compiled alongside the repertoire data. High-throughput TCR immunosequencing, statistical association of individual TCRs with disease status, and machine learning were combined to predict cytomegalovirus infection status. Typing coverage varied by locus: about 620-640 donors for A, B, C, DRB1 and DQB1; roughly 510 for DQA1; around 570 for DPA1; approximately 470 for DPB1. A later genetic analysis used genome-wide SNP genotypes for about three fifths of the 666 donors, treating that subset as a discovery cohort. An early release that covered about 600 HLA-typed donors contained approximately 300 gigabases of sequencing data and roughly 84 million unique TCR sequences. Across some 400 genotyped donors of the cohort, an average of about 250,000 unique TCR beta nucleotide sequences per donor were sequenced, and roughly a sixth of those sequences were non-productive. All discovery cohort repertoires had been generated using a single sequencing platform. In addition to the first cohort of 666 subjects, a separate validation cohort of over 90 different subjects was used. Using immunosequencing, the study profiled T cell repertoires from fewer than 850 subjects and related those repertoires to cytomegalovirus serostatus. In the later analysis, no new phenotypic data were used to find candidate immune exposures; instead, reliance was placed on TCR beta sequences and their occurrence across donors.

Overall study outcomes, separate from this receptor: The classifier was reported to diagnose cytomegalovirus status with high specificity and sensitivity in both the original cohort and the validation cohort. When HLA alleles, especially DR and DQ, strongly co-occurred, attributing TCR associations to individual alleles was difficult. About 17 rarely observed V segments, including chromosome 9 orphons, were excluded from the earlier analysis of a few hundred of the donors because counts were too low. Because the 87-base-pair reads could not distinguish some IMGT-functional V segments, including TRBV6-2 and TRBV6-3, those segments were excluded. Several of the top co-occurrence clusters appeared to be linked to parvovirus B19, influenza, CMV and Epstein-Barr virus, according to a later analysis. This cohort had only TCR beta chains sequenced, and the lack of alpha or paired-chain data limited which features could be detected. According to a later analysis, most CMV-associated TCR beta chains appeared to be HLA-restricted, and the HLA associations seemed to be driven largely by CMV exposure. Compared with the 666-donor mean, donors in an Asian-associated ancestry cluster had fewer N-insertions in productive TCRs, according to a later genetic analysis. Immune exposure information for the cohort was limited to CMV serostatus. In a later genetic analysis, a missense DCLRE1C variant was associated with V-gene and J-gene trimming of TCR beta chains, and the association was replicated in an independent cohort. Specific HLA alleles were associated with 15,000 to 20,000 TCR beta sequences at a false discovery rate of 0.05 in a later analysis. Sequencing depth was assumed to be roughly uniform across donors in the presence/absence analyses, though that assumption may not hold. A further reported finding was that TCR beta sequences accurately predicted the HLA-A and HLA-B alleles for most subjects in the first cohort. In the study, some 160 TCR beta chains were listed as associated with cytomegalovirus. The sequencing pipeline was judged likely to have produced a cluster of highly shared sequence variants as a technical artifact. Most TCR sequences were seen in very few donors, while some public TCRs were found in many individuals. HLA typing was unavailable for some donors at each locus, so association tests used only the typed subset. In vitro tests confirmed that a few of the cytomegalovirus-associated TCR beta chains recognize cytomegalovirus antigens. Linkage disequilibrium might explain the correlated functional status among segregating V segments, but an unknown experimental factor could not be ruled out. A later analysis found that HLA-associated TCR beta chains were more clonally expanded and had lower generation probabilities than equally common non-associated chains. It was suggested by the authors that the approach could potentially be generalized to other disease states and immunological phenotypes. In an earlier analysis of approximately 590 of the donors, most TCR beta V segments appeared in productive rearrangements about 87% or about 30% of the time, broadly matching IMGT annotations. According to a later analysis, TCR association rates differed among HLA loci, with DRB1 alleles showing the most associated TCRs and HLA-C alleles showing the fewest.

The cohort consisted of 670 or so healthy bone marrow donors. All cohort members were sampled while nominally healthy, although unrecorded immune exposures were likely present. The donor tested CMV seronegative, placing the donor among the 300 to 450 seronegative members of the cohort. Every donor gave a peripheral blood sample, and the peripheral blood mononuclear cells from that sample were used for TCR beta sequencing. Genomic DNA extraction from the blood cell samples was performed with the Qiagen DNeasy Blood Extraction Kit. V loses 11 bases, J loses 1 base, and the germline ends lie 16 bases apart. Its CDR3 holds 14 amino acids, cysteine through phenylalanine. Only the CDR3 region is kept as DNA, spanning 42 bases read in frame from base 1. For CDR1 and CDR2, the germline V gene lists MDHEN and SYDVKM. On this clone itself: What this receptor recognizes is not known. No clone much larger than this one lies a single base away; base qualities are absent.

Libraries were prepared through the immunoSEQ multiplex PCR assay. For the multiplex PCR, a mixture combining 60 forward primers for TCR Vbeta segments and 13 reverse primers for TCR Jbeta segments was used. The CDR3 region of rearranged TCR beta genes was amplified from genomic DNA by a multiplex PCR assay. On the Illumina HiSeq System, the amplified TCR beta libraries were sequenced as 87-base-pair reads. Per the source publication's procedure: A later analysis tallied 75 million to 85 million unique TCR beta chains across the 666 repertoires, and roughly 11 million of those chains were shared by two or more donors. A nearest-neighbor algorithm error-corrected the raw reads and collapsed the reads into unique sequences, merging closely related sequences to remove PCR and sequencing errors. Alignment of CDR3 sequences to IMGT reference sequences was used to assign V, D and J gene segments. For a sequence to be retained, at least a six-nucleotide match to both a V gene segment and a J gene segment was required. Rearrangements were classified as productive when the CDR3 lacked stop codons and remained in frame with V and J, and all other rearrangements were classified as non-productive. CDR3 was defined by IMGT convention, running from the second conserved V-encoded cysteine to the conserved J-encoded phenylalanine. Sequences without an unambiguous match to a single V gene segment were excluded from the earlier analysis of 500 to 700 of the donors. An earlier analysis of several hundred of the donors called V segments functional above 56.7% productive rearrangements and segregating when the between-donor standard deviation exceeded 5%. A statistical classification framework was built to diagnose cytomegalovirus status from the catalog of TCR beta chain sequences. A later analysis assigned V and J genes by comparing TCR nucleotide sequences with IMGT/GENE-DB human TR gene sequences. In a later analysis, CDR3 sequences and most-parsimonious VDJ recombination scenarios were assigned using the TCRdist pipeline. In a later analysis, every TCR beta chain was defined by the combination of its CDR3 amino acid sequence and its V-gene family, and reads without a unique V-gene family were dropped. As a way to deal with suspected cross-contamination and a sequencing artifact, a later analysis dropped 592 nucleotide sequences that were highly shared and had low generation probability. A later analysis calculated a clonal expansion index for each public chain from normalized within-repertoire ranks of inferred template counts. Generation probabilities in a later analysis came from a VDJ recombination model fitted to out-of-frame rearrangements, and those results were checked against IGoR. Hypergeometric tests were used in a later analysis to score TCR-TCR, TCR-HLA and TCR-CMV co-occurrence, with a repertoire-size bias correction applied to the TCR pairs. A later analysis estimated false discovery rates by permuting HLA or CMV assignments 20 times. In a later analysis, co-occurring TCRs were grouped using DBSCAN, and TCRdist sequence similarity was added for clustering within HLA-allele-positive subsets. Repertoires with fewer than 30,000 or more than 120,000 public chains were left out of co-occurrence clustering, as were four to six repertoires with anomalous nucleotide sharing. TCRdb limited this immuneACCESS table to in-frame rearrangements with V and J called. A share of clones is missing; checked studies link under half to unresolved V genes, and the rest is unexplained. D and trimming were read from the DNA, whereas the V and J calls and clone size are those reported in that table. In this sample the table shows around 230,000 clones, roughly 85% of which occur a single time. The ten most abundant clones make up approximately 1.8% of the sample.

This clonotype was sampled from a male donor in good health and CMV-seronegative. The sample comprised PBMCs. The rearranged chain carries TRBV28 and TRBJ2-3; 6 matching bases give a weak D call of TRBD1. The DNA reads TGTGCCTCCCAGGACAGACTGGGCACAGATACGCAGTATTTT. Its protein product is CASQDRLGTDTQYF.